Sequencing of this T cell receptor beta chain was carried out in a study of immune characterization of retroperitoneal liposarcoma. TCRdb ran MiXCR on the PCR reads and lists one entry per CDR3 protein. The sample holds 8,500 to 13,000 distinct CDR3 sequences, roughly a quarter seen once. The CDR3 loop spans 14 amino acids. The germline V gene has CDR1 MDHEN and CDR2 SYDVKM. The chain combines TRBV28 with TRBJ2-1; D unresolved. The DNA matches TRBJ2-5 better at its end, which makes the J call doubtful. This clonotype originated in a male donor with retroperitoneal liposarcoma. The sequenced material came from tumor tissue. The CDR3 region has the DNA TGTGCCAGCAGTTTAGGAGACTCCCAAGAGACCCAGTACTTC. It is translated as CASSLGDSQETQYF.